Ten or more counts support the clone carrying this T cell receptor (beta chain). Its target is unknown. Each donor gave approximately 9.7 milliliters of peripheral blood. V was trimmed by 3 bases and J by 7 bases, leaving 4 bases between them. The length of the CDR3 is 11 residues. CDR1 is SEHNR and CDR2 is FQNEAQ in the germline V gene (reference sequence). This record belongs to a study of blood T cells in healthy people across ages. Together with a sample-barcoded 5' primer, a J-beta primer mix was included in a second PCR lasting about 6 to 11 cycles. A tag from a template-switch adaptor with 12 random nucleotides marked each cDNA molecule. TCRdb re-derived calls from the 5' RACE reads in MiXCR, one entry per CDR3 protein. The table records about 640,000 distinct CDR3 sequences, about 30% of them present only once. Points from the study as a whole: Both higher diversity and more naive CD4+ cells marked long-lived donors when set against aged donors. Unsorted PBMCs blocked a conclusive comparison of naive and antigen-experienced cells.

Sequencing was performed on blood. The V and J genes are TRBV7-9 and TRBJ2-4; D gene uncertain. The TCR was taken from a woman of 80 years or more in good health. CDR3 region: CASSLGNIQYF. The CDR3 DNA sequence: TGTGCCAGCAGCTTGGGGAACATTCAGTACTTC. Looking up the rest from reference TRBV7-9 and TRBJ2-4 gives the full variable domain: DTGVSQNPRHKITKRGQNVTFRCDPISEHNRLYWYRQTLGQGPEFLTYFQNEAQLEKSRLLSDRFSAERPKGSFSTLEIQRTEQGDSAMYLCASSLGNIQYFGAGTRLSVL.